This T cell receptor (beta chain) was observed in a study of glioma-infiltrating T cells after dendritic cell vaccination. Time point specified: after dendritic cell vaccination, including at tumor progression/relapse. PBMC sampling occurred before vaccination, two weeks after the third dose, and at progression. The CDR3 contains 14 residues. After removal of 7 bases from V and 6 bases from J, the junction contained 12 bases not matched to a gene. Germline values: CDR1 SQVTM, CDR2 ANQGSEA. Generated by immunoSEQ multiplex PCR, the TCRdb table keeps only in-frame clones and is missing some. The data show approximately 50,000 clones, about 88% seen once.

The J gene is TRBJ2-1, the V gene TRBV29-1, with 7 bases that match TRBD2. The specimen comprised blood, sampled after dendritic cell vaccination. The source is a human donor with glioblastoma. CDR3 sequence (DNA): TGCAGCGGAGGGCTCGCGGGAGCCCTCAATGAGCAGTTCTTC. Encoded protein: CSGGLAGALNEQFF.